Reported below is one T cell receptor (beta chain). This specimen belongs to a study of cytomegalovirus exposure and HLA in healthy donors. Study-level information: Researchers previously reported finding roughly 120 million unique TCR beta sequences from 170 million or so T cells.

Use of 60 Vbeta and 13 Jbeta primers characterized the PCR. TCRdb's table, derived via immunoSEQ multiplex PCR, lists solely in-frame clones and lacks some. The sample lists around 120,000 clones, around 77% seen once, with approximately 16% in the top ten. Losses at the gene ends were 4 bases for V and 3 bases for J; bases not matched to a gene: 6. The V gene's germline CDR1 is SGHRS and CDR2 YFSETQ. The CDR3 contains 16 residues. This sequence originates from a man in his forties or fifties in good health and CMV-seropositive. The sequencing sample was made of PBMCs. The gene calls are TRBV5-1 and TRBJ1-3, with 11 bases identical to TRBD1. CDR3 DNA: TGCGCCAGCAGCCTCGGACAGGGGGCCGGTGGAAACACCATATATTTT. Its translation: CASSLGQGAGGNTIYF.